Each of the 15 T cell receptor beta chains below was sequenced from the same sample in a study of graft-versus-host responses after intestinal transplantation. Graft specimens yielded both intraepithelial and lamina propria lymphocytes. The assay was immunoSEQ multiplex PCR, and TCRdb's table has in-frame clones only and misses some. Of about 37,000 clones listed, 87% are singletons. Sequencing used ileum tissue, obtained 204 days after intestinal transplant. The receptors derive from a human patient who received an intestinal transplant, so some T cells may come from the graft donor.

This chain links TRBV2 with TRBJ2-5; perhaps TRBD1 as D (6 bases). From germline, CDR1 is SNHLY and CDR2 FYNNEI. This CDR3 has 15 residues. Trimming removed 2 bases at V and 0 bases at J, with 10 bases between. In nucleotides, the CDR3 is TGTGCCAGCAGTGAACAGGGGTGGTACCAAGAGACCCAGTACTTC. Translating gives CASSEQGWYQETQYF.

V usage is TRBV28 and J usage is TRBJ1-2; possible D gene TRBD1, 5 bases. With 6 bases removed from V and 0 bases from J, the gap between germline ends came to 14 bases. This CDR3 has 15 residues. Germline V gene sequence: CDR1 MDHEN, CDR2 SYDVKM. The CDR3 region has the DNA TGTGCCAGCAGCTTAAGACAGCTTACTAACTATGGCTACACCTTC. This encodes CASSLRQLTNYGYTF.

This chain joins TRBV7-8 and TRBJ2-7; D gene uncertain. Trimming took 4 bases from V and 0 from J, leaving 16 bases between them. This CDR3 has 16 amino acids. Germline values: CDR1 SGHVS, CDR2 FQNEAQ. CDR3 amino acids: CASSSTTAIRSYEQYF. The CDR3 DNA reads TGTGCCAGCAGCTCAACAACCGCTATCCGCTCCTACGAGCAGTACTTC.

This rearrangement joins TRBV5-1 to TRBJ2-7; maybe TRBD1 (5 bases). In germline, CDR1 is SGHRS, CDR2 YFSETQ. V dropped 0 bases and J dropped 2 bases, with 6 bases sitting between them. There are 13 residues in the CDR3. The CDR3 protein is CASSLAGPYEQYF. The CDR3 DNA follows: TGCGCCAGCAGCTTGGCAGGGCCCTACGAGCAGTACTTC.

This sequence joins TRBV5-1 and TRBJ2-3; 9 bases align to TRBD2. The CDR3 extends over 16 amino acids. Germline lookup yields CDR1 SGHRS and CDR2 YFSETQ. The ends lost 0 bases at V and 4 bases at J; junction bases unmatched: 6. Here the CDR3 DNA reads TGCGCCAGCAGCTTGGTGGCGGGAGGGGCTGCAGATACGCAGTATTTT. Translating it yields CASSLVAGGAADTQYF. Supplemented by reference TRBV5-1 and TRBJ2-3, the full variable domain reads KAGVTQTPRYLIKTRGQQVTLSCSPISGHRSVSWYQQTPGQGLQFLFEYFSETQRNKGNFPGRFSGRQFSNSRSEMNVSTLELGDSALYLCASSLVAGGAADTQYFGPGTRLTVL.

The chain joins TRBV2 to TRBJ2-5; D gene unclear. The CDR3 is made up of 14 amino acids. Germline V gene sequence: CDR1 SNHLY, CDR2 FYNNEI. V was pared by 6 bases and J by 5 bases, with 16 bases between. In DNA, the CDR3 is TGTGCCAGCAGCAAACACCTTCAGGTGGAGACCCAGTACTTC. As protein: CASSKHLQVETQYF. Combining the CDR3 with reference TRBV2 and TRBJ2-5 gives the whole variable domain EPEVTQTPSHQVTQMGQEVILRCVPISNHLYFYWYRQILGQKVEFLVSFYNNEISEKSEIFDDQFSVERPDGSNFTLKIRSTKLEDSAMYFCASSKHLQVETQYFGPGTRLLVL.

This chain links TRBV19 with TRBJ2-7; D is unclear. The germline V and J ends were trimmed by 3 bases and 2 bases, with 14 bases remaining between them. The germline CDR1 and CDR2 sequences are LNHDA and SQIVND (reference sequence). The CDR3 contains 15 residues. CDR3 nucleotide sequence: TGTGCCAGTAGTATGATTGCCAGTTCGGCCTACGAGCAGTACTTC. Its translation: CASSMIASSAYEQYF.

In DNA form, the CDR3 reads TGTGCCAGCAGTAGGACTAGTAATGCAGATACGCAGTATTTT. As protein: CASSRTSNADTQYF. The chain joins TRBV6-5 to TRBJ2-3, with 7 nucleotides matching TRBD2. Germline CDR1 MNHEY, CDR2 SVGAGI. Losses at the gene ends were 5 bases for V and 4 bases for J; bases not matched to a gene: 6. CDR3 length: 14 amino acids.

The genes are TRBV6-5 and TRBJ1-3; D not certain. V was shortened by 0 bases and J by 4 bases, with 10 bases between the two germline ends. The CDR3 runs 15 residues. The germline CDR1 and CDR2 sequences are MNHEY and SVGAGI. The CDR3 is CASSYSPSYGNTIYF. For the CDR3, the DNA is TGTGCCAGCAGTTACTCGCCTAGCTACGGAAACACCATATATTTT.

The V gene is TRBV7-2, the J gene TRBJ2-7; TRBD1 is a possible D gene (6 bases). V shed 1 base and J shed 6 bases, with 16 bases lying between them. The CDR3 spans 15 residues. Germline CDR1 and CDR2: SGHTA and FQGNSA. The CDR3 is CASSLDQLGTSEQYF. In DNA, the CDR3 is TGTGCCAGCAGCTTAGACCAACTTGGGACATCCGAGCAGTACTTC.

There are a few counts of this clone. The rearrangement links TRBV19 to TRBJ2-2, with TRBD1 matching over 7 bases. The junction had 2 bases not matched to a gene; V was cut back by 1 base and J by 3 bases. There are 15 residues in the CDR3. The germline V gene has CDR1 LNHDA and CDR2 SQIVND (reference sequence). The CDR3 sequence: CASSIGDSHTGELFF. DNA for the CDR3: TGTGCCAGTAGTATAGGGGACAGCCACACCGGGGAGCTGTTTTTT. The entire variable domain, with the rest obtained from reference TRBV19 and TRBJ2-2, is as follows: DGGITQSPKYLFRKEGQNVTLSCEQNLNHDAMYWYRQDPGQGLRLIYYSQIVNDFQKGDIAEGYSVSREKKESFPLTVTSAQKNPTAFYLCASSIGDSHTGELFFGEGSRLTVL.

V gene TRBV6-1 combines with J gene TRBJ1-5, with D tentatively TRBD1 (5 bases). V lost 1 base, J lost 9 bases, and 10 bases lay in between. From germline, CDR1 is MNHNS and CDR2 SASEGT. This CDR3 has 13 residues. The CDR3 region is CASSEGTGRPQHF. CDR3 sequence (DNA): TGTGCCAGCAGTGAAGGGACGGGGCGGCCCCAGCATTTT.

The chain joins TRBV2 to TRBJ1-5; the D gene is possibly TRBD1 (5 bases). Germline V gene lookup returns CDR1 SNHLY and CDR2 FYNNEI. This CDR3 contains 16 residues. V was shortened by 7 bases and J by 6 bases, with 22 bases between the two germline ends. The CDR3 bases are TGTGCCAGCAATTCGAGGGGACGAGAAGTCGGTCAGCCCCAGCATTTT. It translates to CASNSRGREVGQPQHF.

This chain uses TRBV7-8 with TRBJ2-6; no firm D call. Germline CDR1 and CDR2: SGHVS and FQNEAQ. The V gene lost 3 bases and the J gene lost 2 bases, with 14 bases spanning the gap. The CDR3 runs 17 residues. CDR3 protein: CASSFWVDQTGANVLTF. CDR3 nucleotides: TGTGCCAGCAGCTTCTGGGTTGACCAGACTGGGGCCAACGTCCTGACTTTC. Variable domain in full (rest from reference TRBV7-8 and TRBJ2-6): GAGVSQSPRYKVAKRGQDVALRCDPISGHVSLFWYQQALGQGPEFLTYFQNEAQLDKSGLPSDRFFAERPEGSVSTLKIQRTQQEDSAVYLCASSFWVDQTGANVLTFGAGSRLTVL.

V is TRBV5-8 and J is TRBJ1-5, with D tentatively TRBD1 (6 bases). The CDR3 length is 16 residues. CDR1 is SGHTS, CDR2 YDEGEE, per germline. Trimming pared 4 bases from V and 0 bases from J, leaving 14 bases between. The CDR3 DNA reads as TGTGCCAGCAGCAGCAGGGGCTCCTTTAGCAATCAGCCCCAGCATTTT. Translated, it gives CASSSRGSFSNQPQHF.